This T cell receptor beta chain was profiled in a study of blood T cells in healthy people across ages (dated by TCRdb to between 2015 and 2017). The study in broad terms: In model experiments, template switching captured about one uniquely barcoded TCR beta cDNA molecule for every two T cells. The study analyzed two additional independent replicas of 1 million unique cDNA reads from the same blood draw for two donors, one aged 18 to 30 and one aged 80 or older. To avoid experimental bias, donors of different ages were distributed randomly across sequencing lanes. Four age groups were formed from the donors: young (average approximately 15 years), middle-aged (approximately 40), aged (approximately 60) and long-lived (82). Using deep sequencing normalized with unique cDNA molecular identifiers, the study measured how TCR beta repertoire diversity changes with age.

What the research found in general, with its limitations: Estimates of total diversity based on one million sequenced T cells were regarded as lower bounds and as underestimates. There was a strong correlation between observed TCR beta diversity and the percentage of naive T cells measured by flow cytometry. Donor CMV infection status was unknown, potentially confounding age-related changes in expanded clonotypes. The long-lived group showed more naive CD4+ T cells, fewer expanded clones and increased TCR diversity than the aged group, suggesting age selection. As age increased, observed TCR beta diversity per million T cells dropped in a roughly linear way, and a significant reduction was already evident by age 40. Conclusive comparison of naive and antigen-experienced compartments was prevented by the profiling of bulk unsorted PBMCs.

The 39 donors, aged about 6 to 95 years, were systemically healthy Caucasian individuals from Russia. Approximately 10 milliliters of peripheral blood were collected from each donor into EDTA-treated Vacutainer tubes. Ficoll-Paque density-gradient centrifugation was used to isolate PBMCs, with at least 7 million obtained per sample. Trizol reagent was used to extract total RNA from the PBMCs, yielding at least 6 micrograms per sample. For every donor, flow cytometry on a PBMC aliquot measured the percentage of naive CD45RAhigh/CD27high T cells. Library construction relied on 5' RACE. The sample was run on an Illumina HiSeq 2500. A second PCR of 7 to 11 cycles was performed with a sample-barcoded 5' primer and a J-beta primer mix. A unique molecular identifier was introduced onto each TCR beta cDNA molecule by a template-switch 5' adaptor carrying 12 random nucleotides. Each sample yielded at least 2.5 million CDR3-containing paired-end reads. First-strand cDNA synthesis was performed from all RNA using the Mint cDNA synthesis kit, with priming by a TRBC-specific oligonucleotide. After uracil-DNA glycosylase treatment, a first 18-cycle PCR used universal primers M1SS and BC2_uni_R on all cDNA. Concerning the study's data processing: Normalization of each sample was performed by random selection of 1 million high-quality reads, each carrying a distinct molecular identifier. Reads with shared molecular identifiers were discarded instead of being binned into consensus sequences. CDR3 identification, clonotype clustering and error correction used MiTCR with a Q25 quality threshold and the strictest error-elimination algorithm. A nonparametric unseen species model with Euler transformation was used to estimate lower-bound total TCR beta diversity. The public reads were quality trimmed at Q25 with fastp and then assembled into clones with MiXCR by TCRdb, keeping productive beta chains. When rows share a CDR3 protein, they turn into one entry using the most common DNA and genes. The V and J calls and clone size come from TCRdb's table, not from the authors' own analysis. Counted in this sample were 1.5 million to 2 million distinct CDR3 sequences; about 28% of them appeared once. The top ten hold roughly 8% of the sample.

This clonotype was recorded many times. There is no known antigen for this receptor. Base qualities are not provided; no much larger clone lies one nucleotide away. V is clipped by 1 base and J by 0 bases, and the sequence between their germline boundaries is 7 bases long. The CDR3 contains 16 residues, cysteine and phenylalanine counted. Kept here is only the CDR3 DNA, which spans 48 bases and is read in frame from base 1. Via the germline V gene, CDR1 is SGHVS and CDR2 FNYEAQ. The chain employs TRBV7-6 and TRBJ2-6, with the D gene uncertain. Sequenced: blood. This sequence was found in a woman aged 30 to 39 in good health. CDR3 reads: CASSLGIRSGANVLTF. The nucleotides are TGTGCCAGCAGCTTAGGTATCCGCTCTGGGGCCAACGTCCTGACTTTC.